This entry describes one T cell receptor beta chain. The antigen remains unidentified. This sample was taken from a study of immune evolution from preneoplasia to lung adenocarcinoma. Some clones are missing from TCRdb's copy, which holds only in-frame ones; the method was immunoSEQ multiplex PCR. The sample carries around 4,100 clones, around 83% recorded once. Study-level results: Top clone share appeared to fall from AAH through AIS, MIA, adenocarcinoma.

H&E slides confirmed each diagnosis, reviewed by two pathologists independently. This CDR3 is built from 15 residues. Germline CDR1 is ENHRY and CDR2 is SYGVKD. Losses at the gene ends were 6 bases for V and 5 bases for J; bases not matched to a gene: 10. Sequencing was done on a sample of FFPE minimally invasive lung adenocarcinoma tissue. This clonotype was obtained from a person aged 65 to 85 with lung adenocarcinoma. This rearrangement joins TRBV10-3 to TRBJ1-2; 9 bases align to TRBD1. CDR3 region: CAISKDRGTGYGYTF. CDR3 DNA: TGTGCCATCAGCAAAGACAGGGGGACGGGGTATGGCTACACCTTC.